Included here is one T cell receptor beta chain sequence, with context. Profiling relied on immunoSEQ multiplex PCR, and the TCRdb table lists in-frame clones only, not all of them. The sample has 200,000 to 250,000 clones; roughly 83% are singletons. This entry comes from a study of blood T cell repertoires in COVID-19. Researchers sorted participants into cohorts using their self-reported clinical history. CDR3 length: 15 amino acids. CDR1 and CDR2 (germline): SGHVS, FQNEAQ. V was trimmed by 3 bases and J by 7 bases, leaving 16 bases between them. Material for sequencing was PBMCs or T cells enriched from blood (not recorded which). This chain uses TRBV7-8 with TRBJ1-5; a weak D match, TRBD1 (5 bases). The receptor was derived from a woman aged 40-49 years with acute COVID-19. CDR3 sequence (DNA): TGTGCCAGCAGCTTGTGGGGCAGGGAGGGCCAGCCCCAGCATTTT. Amino acid sequence: CASSLWGREGQPQHF.